This record concerns one T cell receptor (beta chain) sequence. TCRdb's copy holds only in-frame clones and misses some; the assay was immunoSEQ multiplex PCR. The sample lists 40,000 to 45,000 clones, nearly 90% occurring once. Germline V lookup: CDR1 WSHSY, CDR2 SAAADI. V lost 0 bases and J lost 7; bases outside the gene matches: 8. CDR3 length equals 17 residues. The data originate from a study of T cell changes during pregnancy in multiple sclerosis. The specimen comprised CD4+ T cells from peripheral blood mononuclear cells, sampled in the first trimester of pregnancy. The chain links TRBV10-2 to TRBJ2-1; 11 positions agree with TRBD2. The receptor was isolated from a female donor with multiple sclerosis, enrolled in a pregnancy study. CDR3 protein: CASSESLALAGVNEQFF. CDR3 sequence (DNA): TGCGCCAGCAGTGAGTCGCTCGCACTAGCGGGAGTTAATGAGCAGTTCTTC.